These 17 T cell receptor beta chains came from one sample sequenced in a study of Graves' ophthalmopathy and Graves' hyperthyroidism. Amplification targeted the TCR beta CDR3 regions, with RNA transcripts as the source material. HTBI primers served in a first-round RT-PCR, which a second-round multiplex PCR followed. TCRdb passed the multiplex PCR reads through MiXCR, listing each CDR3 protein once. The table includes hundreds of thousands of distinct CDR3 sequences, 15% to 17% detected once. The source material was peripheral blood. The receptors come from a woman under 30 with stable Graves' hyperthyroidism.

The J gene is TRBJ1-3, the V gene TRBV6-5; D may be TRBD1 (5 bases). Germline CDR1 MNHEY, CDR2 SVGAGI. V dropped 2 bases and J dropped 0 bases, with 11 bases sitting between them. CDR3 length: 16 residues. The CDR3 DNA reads TGTGCCAGCAGTTACGAGCCTAGGGGCTCTGGAAACACCATATATTTT. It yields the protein CASSYEPRGSGNTIYF.

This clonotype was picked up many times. CDR3 loop: CASSASGTGGGYTF. CDR3 coding DNA: TGTGCCAGCAGTGCCTCCGGGACAGGGGGTGGCTACACCTTC. The V and J genes are TRBV25-1 and TRBJ1-2; TRBD1 aligns across 11 bases. V lost 4 bases to trimming and J lost 7 bases; unmatched junction nucleotides: 5. Germline V gives CDR1 MGHDK, CDR2 SYGVNS. The CDR3 is 14 residues long.

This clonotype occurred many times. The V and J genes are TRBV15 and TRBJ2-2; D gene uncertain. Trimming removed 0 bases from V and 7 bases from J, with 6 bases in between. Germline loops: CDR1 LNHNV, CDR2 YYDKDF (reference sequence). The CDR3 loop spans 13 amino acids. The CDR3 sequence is CATSRDLGGELFF. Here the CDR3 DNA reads TGTGCCACCAGCAGAGATTTGGGCGGGGAGCTGTTTTTT.

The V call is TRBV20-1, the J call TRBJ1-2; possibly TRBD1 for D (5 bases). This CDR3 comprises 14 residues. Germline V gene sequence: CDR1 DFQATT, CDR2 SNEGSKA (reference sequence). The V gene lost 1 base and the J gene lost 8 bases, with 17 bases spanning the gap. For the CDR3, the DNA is TGCAGTGCTAGAGGACCCCCCCCGGGGCGCGGCTACACCTTC. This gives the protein CSARGPPPGRGYTF.

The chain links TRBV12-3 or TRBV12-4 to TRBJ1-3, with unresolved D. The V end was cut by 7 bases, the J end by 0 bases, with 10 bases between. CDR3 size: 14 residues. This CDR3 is CASIRLISGNTIYF. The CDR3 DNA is TGTGCCAGCATCCGACTGATCTCTGGAAACACCATATATTTT.

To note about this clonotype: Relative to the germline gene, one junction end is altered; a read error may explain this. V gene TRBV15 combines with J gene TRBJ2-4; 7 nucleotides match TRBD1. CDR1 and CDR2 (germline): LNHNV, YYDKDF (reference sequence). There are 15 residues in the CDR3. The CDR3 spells CATSRVTGAKNIQVF. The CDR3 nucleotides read TGTGCCACCAGCAGAGTTACAGGGGCCAAAAACATTCAGGTTTTC. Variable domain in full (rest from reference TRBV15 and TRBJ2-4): DAMVIQNPRYQVTQFGKPVTLSCSQTLNHNVMYWYQQKSSQAPKLLFHYYDKDFNNEADTPDNFQSRRPNTSFCFLDIRSPGLGDTAMYLCATSRVTGAKNIQVFGAGTRLSVL.

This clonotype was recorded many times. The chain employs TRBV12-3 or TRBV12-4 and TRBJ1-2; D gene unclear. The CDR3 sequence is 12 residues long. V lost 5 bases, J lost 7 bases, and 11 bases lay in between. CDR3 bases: TGTGCCAGCAGTACCCAGTCCGGTGGCTACACCTTC. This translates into CASSTQSGGYTF.

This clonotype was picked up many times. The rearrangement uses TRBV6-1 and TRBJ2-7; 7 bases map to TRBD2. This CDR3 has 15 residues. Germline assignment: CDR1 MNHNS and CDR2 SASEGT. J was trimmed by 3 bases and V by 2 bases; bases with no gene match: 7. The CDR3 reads CASSEQRGSYYEQYF. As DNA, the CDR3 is TGTGCCAGCAGTGAACAGCGGGGATCATACTACGAGCAGTACTTC.

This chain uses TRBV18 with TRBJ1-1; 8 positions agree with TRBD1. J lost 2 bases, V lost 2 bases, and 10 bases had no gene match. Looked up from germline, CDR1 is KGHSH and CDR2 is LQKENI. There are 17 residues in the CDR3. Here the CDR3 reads CASSPEGRRGLNTEAFF. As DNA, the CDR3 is TGTGCCAGCTCACCAGAAGGACGCAGGGGGCTTAACACTGAAGCTTTCTTT. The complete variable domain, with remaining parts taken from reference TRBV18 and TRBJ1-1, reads NAGVMQNPRHLVRRRGQEARLRCSPMKGHSHVYWYRQLPEEGLKFMVYLQKENIIDESGMPKERFSAEFPKEGPSILRIQQVVRGDSAAYFCASSPEGRRGLNTEAFFGQGTRLTVV.

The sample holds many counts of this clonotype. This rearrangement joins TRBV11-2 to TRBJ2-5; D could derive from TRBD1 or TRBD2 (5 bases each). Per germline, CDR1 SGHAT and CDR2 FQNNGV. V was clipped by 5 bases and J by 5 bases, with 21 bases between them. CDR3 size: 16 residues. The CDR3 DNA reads TGTGCCAGCAGCGCCCGGGGCACCCGCATGCGGGAGACCCAGTACTTC. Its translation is CASSARGTRMRETQYF.

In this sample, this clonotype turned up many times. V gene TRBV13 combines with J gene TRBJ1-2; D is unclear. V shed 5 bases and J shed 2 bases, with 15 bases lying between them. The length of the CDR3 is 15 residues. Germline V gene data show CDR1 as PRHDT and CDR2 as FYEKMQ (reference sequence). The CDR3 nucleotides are TGTGCCAGCAGCGACAAGATAAGGGAAAACTATGGCTACACCTTC. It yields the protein CASSDKIRENYGYTF.

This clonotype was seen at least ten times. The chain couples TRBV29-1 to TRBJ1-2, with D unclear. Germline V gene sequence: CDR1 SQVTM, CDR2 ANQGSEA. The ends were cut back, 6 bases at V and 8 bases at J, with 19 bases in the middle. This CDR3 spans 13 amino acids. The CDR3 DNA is TGCAGCGTGGGAGACTCCCCTCTCTGGGGCTACACCTTC. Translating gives CSVGDSPLWGYTF.

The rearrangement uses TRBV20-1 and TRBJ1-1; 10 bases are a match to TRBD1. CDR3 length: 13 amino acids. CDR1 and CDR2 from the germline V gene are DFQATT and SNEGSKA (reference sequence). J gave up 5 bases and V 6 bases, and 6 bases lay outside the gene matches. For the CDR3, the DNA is TGCAGTGCCGACGACAGGGGGCGGACTGAAGCTTTCTTT. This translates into CSADDRGRTEAFF.

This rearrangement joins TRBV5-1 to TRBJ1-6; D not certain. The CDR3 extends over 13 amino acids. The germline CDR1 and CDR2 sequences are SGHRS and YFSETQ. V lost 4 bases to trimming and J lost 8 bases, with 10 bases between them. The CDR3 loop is CASSQAEDSPLHF. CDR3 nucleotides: TGCGCCAGCAGCCAGGCCGAGGATTCACCCCTCCACTTT.

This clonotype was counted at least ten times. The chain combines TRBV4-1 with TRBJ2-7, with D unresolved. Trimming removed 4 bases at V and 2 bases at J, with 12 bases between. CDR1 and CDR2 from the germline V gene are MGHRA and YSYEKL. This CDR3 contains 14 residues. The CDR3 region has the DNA TGCGCCAGCAGCCCCTCTTTAACAGCCTACGAGCAGTACTTC. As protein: CASSPSLTAYEQYF.

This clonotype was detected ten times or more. The chain's CDR3 is CASSQGSAGLYEQYF. In nucleotides, the CDR3 is TGTGCCAGCAGCCAAGGAAGCGCAGGACTCTACGAGCAGTACTTC. The J gene is TRBJ2-7, the V gene TRBV3-1; maybe TRBD2 (5 bases). This CDR3 has 15 residues. The germline CDR1 and CDR2 sequences are LGHDT and YNNKEL (reference sequence). Between the trimmed V and J ends, which lost 1 base and 3 bases, there was a span of 13 bases.

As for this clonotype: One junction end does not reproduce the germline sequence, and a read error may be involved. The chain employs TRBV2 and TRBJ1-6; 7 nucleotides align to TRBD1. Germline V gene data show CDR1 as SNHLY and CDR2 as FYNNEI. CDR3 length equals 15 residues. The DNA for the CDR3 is TGTGCCAGCAGTGAACGACAGGGTAGCAATTCACACCTCCACTTT. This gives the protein CASSERQGSNSHLHF.